This record concerns one T cell receptor (beta chain) sequence. In the authors' workflow: Estimation of nucleated cell counts was performed using reference gene primer amplification. Only in-frame clones appear in the TCRdb table, and some are missing; sequencing was by immunoSEQ multiplex PCR. V and J calls and clone size are as listed in that table; D and trimming were resolved from the DNA. The sample carries a few hundred thousand clones, approximately 92% recorded once. Recruited during active infection, patients (from Seattle) were subsequently followed longitudinally. Trimming took off 6 bases at V and 4 bases at J, with 21 bases between the two ends. Germline V gene sequence: CDR1 MDHEN, CDR2 SYDVKM. The CDR3 consists of 16 residues. The data were taken from a study of blood T cell repertoires in COVID-19. Study-level information: There were acute and convalescent COVID-19 samples, and they came from the United States, Italy and Spain. In each case, the material was cDNA or gDNA derived from T cells, B-cell-depleted T cells, or PBMCs.

The V and J genes are TRBV28 and TRBJ1-2; D is perhaps TRBD1 (6 bases). The sample was peripheral blood. This clonotype was sampled from a person under 35 with COVID-19, enrolled during active disease. This CDR3 is CASSSIPGVTGYGYTF. In DNA, the CDR3 is TGTGCCAGCAGCTCTATTCCCGGTGTGACAGGCTATGGCTACACCTTC.